The 24 T cell receptor beta chains presented below share a single source sample, sequenced in a study of T cell repertoires in cytomegalovirus infection. Using its own MiXCR run on the reads, TCRdb lists one record per CDR3 protein. The data contain 900,000 to 950,000 distinct CDR3 sequences, approximately 31% of them singletons. These receptors' targets are unknown. The specimen was cultured CD8+ T cells from PBMCs, collected from culture after CMV antigen stimulation. Receptors originate from a human donor in good health (CMV status not recorded). Some clones in this sample may be carry-over from other donors' samples.

This chain links TRBV12-5 with TRBJ2-5; no clear D gene. In germline, CDR1 is LGHNT, CDR2 FRNRAP. V was pared by 2 bases and J by 4 bases, with 17 bases between. The CDR3 consists of 16 residues. The CDR3 sequence is CASGLNPRSVPETQYF. CDR3 DNA sequence: TGTGCTAGTGGTTTGAATCCCAGGTCGGTGCCAGAGACCCAGTACTTC.

The rearrangement joins TRBV27 to TRBJ2-3, with 7 bases identical to TRBD2. This CDR3 comprises 13 residues. V dropped 8 bases and J dropped 4; count of bases not matched to a gene: 6. Germline V gene data show CDR1 as MNHEY and CDR2 as SMNVEV (reference sequence). For the CDR3, the DNA is TGTGCCAGCTCGCGGGGGACGGCAGATACGCAGTATTTT. Its translation is CASSRGTADTQYF.

This clonotype was detected only a few times. The V gene is TRBV6-2 or TRBV6-3, the J gene TRBJ1-6; D is perhaps TRBD1 (5 bases). Germline V gives CDR1 MNHEY, CDR2 SVGEGT. Trimming shortened V by 4 bases and J by 7 bases, and 11 bases separated the two germline ends. The CDR3 sequence is 14 residues long. The CDR3 here is CASSLTESNSPLHF. The CDR3 DNA is TGTGCCAGCAGTTTGACAGAATCAAATTCACCCCTCCACTTT.

The DNA for the CDR3 is TGTGCCAGCAGCTTAGGTATGGCAGGGGTCGGCTATGGCTACACCTTC. This sequence encodes CASSLGMAGVGYGYTF. The chain combines TRBV7-9 with TRBJ1-2, with D maybe TRBD1 (6 bases). CDR3 length equals 16 residues. CDR1 and CDR2 (germline): SEHNR, FQNEAQ (reference sequence). Trimming left V 1 base short and J 4 bases short, with 16 bases between.

This clonotype was observed a handful of times. The chain uses TRBV6-6 and TRBJ2-5; no clear D. Germline CDR1 is MNHNY and CDR2 is SVGAGI (reference sequence). The germline V and J ends were trimmed by 2 bases and 3 bases, with 16 bases remaining between them. The CDR3 is 16 amino acids. The CDR3, as DNA: TGTGCCAGCAGTTACCCCGCGGCCCCACTGGAAGAGACCCAGTACTTC. Translated: CASSYPAAPLEETQYF.

This clonotype was seen ten or more times. The chain joins TRBV27 to TRBJ1-5, with D possibly being TRBD1 (5 bases). V lost 6 bases, J lost 2 bases, and 14 bases lay in between. Germline CDR1 MNHEY, CDR2 SMNVEV (reference sequence). The CDR3 loop spans 15 amino acids. The CDR3 nucleotides are TGTGCCAGCAGCTTAAGCCGCAGGGGCAATCAGCCCCAGCATTTT. Its protein is CASSLSRRGNQPQHF.

A remark on this clonotype: Being one base from a much bigger clone, this may be a read error. CDR3 sequence reads: CASGSPGALNSPLHF. The CDR3 DNA reads as TGTGCCAGCGGCTCCCCCGGGGCCCTCAATTCACCCCTCCACTTT. The chain employs TRBV7-2 and TRBJ1-6, with a possible D match to TRBD1 (5 bases). The CDR3 spans 15 residues. V shed 8 bases and J shed 7 bases, with 18 bases lying between them. CDR1 is SGHTA, CDR2 FQGNSA, per germline.

This clonotype has more than one count but fewer than ten. The rearrangement uses TRBV6-2 or TRBV6-3 and TRBJ2-1; 8 positions agree with TRBD2. V gave up 7 bases and J gave up 1 base; unmatched junction bases: 15. Germline values: CDR1 MNHEY, CDR2 SVGEGT. The length of the CDR3 is 18 residues. The CDR3 nucleotides read TGTGCCAGCAAGAACTGGGCGGGGGGTTACGATTCCTACAATGAGCAGTTCTTC. Translating it yields CASKNWAGGYDSYNEQFF.

In its sample, this clonotype was seen many times. The chain links TRBV6-1 to TRBJ2-7, with D possibly TRBD1 on 7 matching bases. Trimming took 8 bases from V and 0 from J, leaving 26 bases between them. Germline CDR1 MNHNS, CDR2 SASEGT. The CDR3 contains 18 residues. In nucleotides, the CDR3 is TGTGCCAGCGGACGGGGGAACAGGGGTCTCCCCAGCTCCTACGAGCAGTACGTC. Amino acid sequence: CASGRGNRGLPSSYEQYV.

About this clonotype: Relative to the germline gene, one junction end is altered; a read error may explain this. V and J are TRBV7-8 and TRBJ1-1; D perhaps matches TRBD1 (5 bases). CDR1 is SGHVS and CDR2 is FQNEAQ in the germline V gene. This CDR3 region has 13 residues. CDR3 sequence: CASRGTGNPEAFF. The CDR3, as DNA: TGTGCCAGCCGAGGGACGGGGAACCCTGAAGCTTTCTTT.

This clonotype was picked up a small number of times. The chain combines TRBV10-3 with TRBJ1-5, with D perhaps matching TRBD1 (5 bases). Germline CDR1 ENHRY, CDR2 SYGVKD. The CDR3 spans 13 residues. The V gene lost 10 bases and the J gene lost 7 bases, with 17 bases spanning the gap. The CDR3 DNA follows: TGTGCCACCGCGGTAGGGGAAAACCAGCCCCAGCATTTT. It yields the protein CATAVGENQPQHF.

This clonotype was seen many times. The V and J genes are TRBV7-8 and TRBJ2-1; 9 bases map to TRBD2. This CDR3 is 19 amino acids long. The germline CDR1 and CDR2 sequences are SGHVS and FQNEAQ. The J segment lost 0 bases and the V segment lost 5 bases, leaving 14 bases of the junction unmatched. The CDR3 protein is CASSTGGSGGPASYNEQFF. CDR3 DNA sequence: TGTGCCAGCAGCACGGGGGGTAGCGGGGGACCCGCCTCCTACAATGAGCAGTTCTTC.

This clonotype appeared many times. The rearrangement uses TRBV7-6 and TRBJ2-3, with TRBD2 matching over 10 bases. The J segment lost 1 base and the V segment lost 5 bases, leaving 18 bases of the junction unmatched. CDR1 is SGHVS, CDR2 FNYEAQ, per germline. This CDR3 has 20 amino acids. CDR3 sequence reads: CASSHSTVQRGGLGTDTQYF. DNA for the CDR3: TGTGCCAGCAGCCATAGTACTGTCCAGCGGGGGGGCCTTGGCACAGATACGCAGTATTTT. Filled out from reference TRBV7-6 and TRBJ2-3, the complete variable domain reads GAGVSQSPRYKVTKRGQDVALRCDPISGHVSLYWYRQALGQGPEFLTYFNYEAQQDKSGLPNDRFSAERPEGSISTLTIQRTEQRDSAMYRCASSHSTVQRGGLGTDTQYFGPGTRLTVL.

The genes are TRBV7-9 and TRBJ2-4; D call uncertain. Germline V lookup: CDR1 SEHNR, CDR2 FQNEAQ (reference sequence). The CDR3 has 15 residues. V was shortened by 3 bases and J by 2 bases, with 11 bases between the two germline ends. The CDR3 DNA reads as TGTGCCAGCAGCTTCCCCGACCCTACCAAAAACATTCAGTACTTC. The encoded protein is CASSFPDPTKNIQYF.

This clonotype was found many times. The rearrangement joins TRBV6-1 to TRBJ1-5; D is possibly TRBD1 (6 bases). There are 14 residues in the CDR3. CDR1 is MNHNS, CDR2 SASEGT, per germline. V was clipped by 5 bases and J by 7 bases, with 15 bases between them. The CDR3 DNA is TGTGCCAGCAGTACCACGGGGGCCCCCCAGCCCCAGCATTTT. This gives the protein CASSTTGAPQPQHF.

V gene TRBV19 combines with J gene TRBJ2-3, with 9 bases lining up with TRBD1. With 3 bases clipped from V and 3 bases from J, the junction kept 4 bases outside the gene matches. CDR3 length: 15 amino acids. In germline, CDR1 is LNHDA, CDR2 SQIVND (reference sequence). CDR3 sequence reads: CASSIPTGGTDTQYF. The CDR3 DNA is TGTGCCAGTAGTATTCCGACAGGGGGTACAGATACGCAGTATTTT.

This clonotype has just a few counts. The V call is TRBV12-3 or TRBV12-4, the J call TRBJ1-5; perhaps TRBD1 as D (5 bases). V dropped 4 bases and J dropped 5 bases, with 18 bases sitting between them. The CDR3 is 16 residues long. CDR3 amino acids: CASSSRQRVEDQPQHF. The CDR3 DNA reads TGTGCCAGCAGTTCCCGACAGCGCGTCGAGGATCAGCCCCAGCATTTT.

This clonotype was recorded many times. The V and J genes are TRBV6-1 and TRBJ2-7; D could derive from TRBD1 or TRBD2 (6 bases each). V gave up 4 bases and J gave up 3 bases, with 31 bases separating them. Germline CDR1 is MNHNS and CDR2 is SASEGT. The CDR3 loop spans 20 amino acids. The CDR3 DNA sequence: TGTGCCAGCAGTGGGCCAGGGCCAATTCGGGGGCATATGTGGGACTACGAGCAGTACGTC. Protein product: CASSGPGPIRGHMWDYEQYV.

This clonotype came up a few times. This chain joins TRBV12-3 or TRBV12-4 and TRBJ2-5; D gene uncertain. Trimming stripped 2 bases from V and 4 bases from J, with 14 bases between. The CDR3 is made up of 15 amino acids. The CDR3 DNA reads TGTGCCAGCAGTTTAAATTCAGTTCGGATAGAGACCCAGTACTTC. This gives the protein CASSLNSVRIETQYF.

This rearrangement joins TRBV6-6 to TRBJ1-5; no clear D gene. The V end lost 8 bases, the J end lost 7 bases, and 18 bases lay between the germline ends. The CDR3 extends over 14 amino acids. Germline CDR1 reads MNHNY; CDR2 reads SVGAGI (reference sequence). CDR3 sequence (DNA): TGTGCCAGCGGCCTTACTACTCCGGCCCAGCCCCAGCATTTT. This encodes CASGLTTPAQPQHF.

J is TRBJ2-5 and V is TRBV6-5; D call uncertain. V was shortened by 1 base and J by 7 bases, with 4 bases between the two germline ends. Per germline, CDR1 MNHEY and CDR2 SVGAGI. The CDR3 runs 11 residues. The CDR3 is CASSYYGTQYF. The CDR3 DNA sequence: TGTGCCAGCAGTTACTATGGGACCCAGTACTTC.

The CDR3 is CASSEVRGQPQHF. As DNA, the CDR3 is TGTGCCAGCAGTGAAGTGAGGGGTCAGCCCCAGCATTTT. The rearrangement joins TRBV6-1 to TRBJ1-5; the D gene is possibly TRBD1 (5 bases). V gave up 1 base and J gave up 6 bases, with 7 bases separating them. This CDR3 comprises 13 residues. Germline V gives CDR1 MNHNS, CDR2 SASEGT.

The chain is built from TRBV4-1 and TRBJ2-3; TRBD2 aligns across 9 bases. With V trimmed by 2 bases and J by 0 bases, 18 bases remained unmatched. This CDR3 region has 21 residues. Germline CDR1 and CDR2: MGHRA and YSYEKL. CDR3: CASSQTPVLAGALISTDTQYF. The CDR3, as DNA: TGCGCCAGCAGCCAAACCCCGGTGTTAGCGGGGGCCCTAATCAGCACAGATACGCAGTATTTT.

The CDR3 DNA sequence: TGTGCCAGTAGTCTTGGACTAGCGGGGATTGACTCCTACAATGAGCAGTTCTTC. It is translated as CASSLGLAGIDSYNEQFF. The genes are TRBV19 and TRBJ2-1, with 12 bases matching TRBD2. The CDR3 length is 18 residues. The germline CDR1 and CDR2 sequences are LNHDA and SQIVND (reference sequence). Trimming at V came to 5 bases and at J to 0 bases, leaving 8 bases not matched to a gene.